Listed here are 4 T cell receptor beta chains from one sample, sequenced in a study of cytomegalovirus exposure and HLA in healthy donors. Primers for the PCR totalled 60 Vbeta and 13 Jbeta. Produced via immunoSEQ multiplex PCR; TCRdb's table is partial and in-frame only. The profile shows under 200,000 clones, 75% to 80% of them singletons. Source material: PBMCs. The receptor source for this set is a woman aged 40 to 50 in good health and CMV-seronegative.

V usage is TRBV2 and J usage is TRBJ2-3; D is ambiguous. The CDR3 spans 11 residues. CDR1 and CDR2 from the germline V gene are SNHLY and FYNNEI. V lost 5 bases and J 5 bases, leaving 5 bases between the germline ends. The CDR3 protein is CASSIGDTQYF. The CDR3, as DNA: TGTGCCAGCAGTATCGGAGATACGCAGTATTTT.

The chain's CDR3 is CAISESGQENTEAFF. The CDR3, as DNA: TGTGCCATCAGTGAGTCGGGGCAGGAGAACACTGAAGCTTTCTTT. This chain links TRBV10-3 with TRBJ1-1; tentative D call: TRBD1 (5 bases). The germline CDR1 and CDR2 sequences are ENHRY and SYGVKD. The ends were cut back, 0 bases at V and 1 base at J, with 9 bases in the middle. The CDR3 has 15 residues.

The chain uses TRBV19 and TRBJ2-1; 8 bases line up with TRBD2. Germline CDR1 reads LNHDA; CDR2 reads SQIVND (reference sequence). V was clipped by 3 bases and J by 0 bases; unmatched bases: 4. This CDR3 is built from 16 residues. The CDR3 reads CASSIAGGGSYNEQFF. The CDR3 DNA reads TGTGCCAGTAGTATTGCCGGGGGGGGCTCCTACAATGAGCAGTTCTTC.

Only a few counts were recorded for this clone. The chain couples TRBV1 to TRBJ2-5; the table's D call, TRBD2, was not checked against the DNA. TRBV1 is listed as a pseudogene. This CDR3 has 16 residues. As DNA, the CDR3 is TGCACCAGCAGCAAAGCCATACCTAGTAGGCAAGAGACCCAGTACTTC. Its protein is CTSSKAIPSRQETQYF.